The 7 T cell receptor beta chains reported below all come from one sample, sequenced in a study of PD-L1 blockade in urothelial cancer. Time point in this sample: pretreatment peripheral blood. This table comes from immunoSEQ multiplex PCR, and its TCRdb copy is limited to in-frame clones, with some not included. The sample has around 82,000 clones; less than 90% are singletons. The starting material was PBMCs, obtained around atezolizumab (anti-PD-L1) treatment. These TCRs come from a man between 60 and 75 years old with urothelial cancer.

The rearrangement links TRBV10-3 to TRBJ2-7; the match to TRBD1 covers 7 bases. The CDR3 totals 16 residues. The ends lost 0 bases at V and 0 bases at J; junction bases unmatched: 5. Germline V gene data show CDR1 as ENHRY and CDR2 as SYGVKD. The CDR3, as DNA: TGTGCCATCAGTGAGTCAGGGGGCCCCATCTCCTACGAGCAGTACTTC. It codes for CAISESGGPISYEQYF.

The rearrangement links TRBV2 to TRBJ2-3, with 7 bases lining up with TRBD1. The V gene end was trimmed by 6 bases and the J gene end by 0 bases; junction bases not matched to a gene: 6. Looked up from germline, CDR1 is SNHLY and CDR2 is FYNNEI. The CDR3 runs 15 residues. The CDR3 DNA reads TGTGCCAGCAGCGCAGGGGGTACTAGCACAGATACGCAGTATTTT. It yields the protein CASSAGGTSTDTQYF.

The rearrangement uses TRBV2 and TRBJ1-1; D gene ambiguous. This CDR3 has 13 amino acids. In germline, CDR1 is SNHLY, CDR2 FYNNEI. The V end lost 7 bases, the J end lost 6 bases, and 15 bases lay between the germline ends. The CDR3 is CASTKEFLAEAFF. DNA for the CDR3: TGTGCCAGCACCAAGGAGTTTCTAGCTGAAGCTTTCTTT. Supplemented by reference TRBV2 and TRBJ1-1, the full variable domain reads EPEVTQTPSHQVTQMGQEVILRCVPISNHLYFYWYRQILGQKVEFLVSFYNNEISEKSEIFDDQFSVERPDGSNFTLKIRSTKLEDSAMYFCASTKEFLAEAFFGQGTRLTVV.

The gene calls are TRBV7-9 and TRBJ1-2, with 10 bases fitting TRBD1. Unmatched junction bases numbered 6, after V lost 7 bases and J lost 4 bases. This CDR3 spans 14 amino acids. In germline, CDR1 is SEHNR, CDR2 FQNEAQ (reference sequence). CDR3 bases: TGTGCCAGCAAGAGACAGGGGGCGAGCTATGGCTACACCTTC. This codes for CASKRQGASYGYTF.

This chain joins TRBV5-1 and TRBJ2-5; D is perhaps TRBD1 (6 bases). CDR3 length: 15 residues. Germline CDR1 SGHRS, CDR2 YFSETQ. V lost 5 bases and J lost 5, with 19 bases in between. CDR3 nucleotides: TGCGCCAGCAGAATTACTACAGGGTTTGCGGAGACCCAGTACTTC. Residues: CASRITTGFAETQYF.

This clone was recorded once. The chain employs TRBV6-5 and TRBJ2-1; D not certain. The germline V gene encodes CDR1 MNHEY and CDR2 SVGAGI. The CDR3 consists of 14 residues. Deletions cut 6 bases from V and 0 bases from J, with 9 bases between. The chain's CDR3 is CASSLSSSYNEQFF. CDR3 nucleotide sequence: TGTGCCAGCAGCTTGTCCAGCTCCTACAATGAGCAGTTCTTC.

The chain is built from TRBV9 and TRBJ2-5; 10 bases fit TRBD1. V lost 3 bases, J lost 5 bases, and 4 bases stayed unmatched. The germline V gene has CDR1 SGDLS and CDR2 YYNGEE. The CDR3 runs to 14 residues. The CDR3 spells CASSAGQGWETQYF. The DNA for the CDR3 is TGTGCCAGCAGCGCGGGACAGGGGTGGGAGACCCAGTACTTC.